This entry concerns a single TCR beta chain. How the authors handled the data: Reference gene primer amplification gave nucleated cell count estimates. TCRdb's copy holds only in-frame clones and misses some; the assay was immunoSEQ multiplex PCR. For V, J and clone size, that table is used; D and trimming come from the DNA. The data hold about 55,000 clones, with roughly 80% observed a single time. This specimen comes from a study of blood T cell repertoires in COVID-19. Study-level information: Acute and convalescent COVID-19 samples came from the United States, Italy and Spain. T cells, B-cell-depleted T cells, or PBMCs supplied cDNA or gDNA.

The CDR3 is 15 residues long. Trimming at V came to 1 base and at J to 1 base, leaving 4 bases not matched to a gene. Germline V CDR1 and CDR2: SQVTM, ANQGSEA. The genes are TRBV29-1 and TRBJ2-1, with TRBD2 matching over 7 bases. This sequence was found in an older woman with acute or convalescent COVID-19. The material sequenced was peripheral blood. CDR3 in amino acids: CSVEGYGRSYNEQFF. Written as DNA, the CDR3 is TGCAGCGTTGAAGGGTACGGGAGGTCCTACAATGAGCAGTTCTTC.